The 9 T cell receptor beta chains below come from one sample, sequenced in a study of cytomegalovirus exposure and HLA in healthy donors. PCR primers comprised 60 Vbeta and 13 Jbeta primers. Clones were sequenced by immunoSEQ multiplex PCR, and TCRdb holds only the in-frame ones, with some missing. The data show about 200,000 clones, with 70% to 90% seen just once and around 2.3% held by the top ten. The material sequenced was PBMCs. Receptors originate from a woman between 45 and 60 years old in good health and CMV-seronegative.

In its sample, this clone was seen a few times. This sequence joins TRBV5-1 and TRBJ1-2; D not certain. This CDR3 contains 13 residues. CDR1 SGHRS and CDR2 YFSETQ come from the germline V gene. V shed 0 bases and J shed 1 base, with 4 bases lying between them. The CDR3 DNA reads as TGCGCCAGCAGCTTGGACAGTAACTATGGCTACACCTTC. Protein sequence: CASSLDSNYGYTF.

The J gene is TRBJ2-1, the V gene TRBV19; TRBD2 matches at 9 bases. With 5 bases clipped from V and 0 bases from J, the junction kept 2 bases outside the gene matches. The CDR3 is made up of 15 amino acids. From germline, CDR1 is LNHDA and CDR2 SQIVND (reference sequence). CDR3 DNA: TGTGCCAGTAGTCCGGGACTAGCCTCCTACAATGAGCAGTTCTTC. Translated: CASSPGLASYNEQFF.

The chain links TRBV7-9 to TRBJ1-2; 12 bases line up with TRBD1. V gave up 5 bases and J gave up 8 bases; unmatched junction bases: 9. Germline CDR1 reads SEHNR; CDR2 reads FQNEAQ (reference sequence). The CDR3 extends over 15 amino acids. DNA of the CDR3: TGTGCCAGCAGCGACCCGGGACAGGGGGCGAGAGGCTACACCTTC. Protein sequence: CASSDPGQGARGYTF.

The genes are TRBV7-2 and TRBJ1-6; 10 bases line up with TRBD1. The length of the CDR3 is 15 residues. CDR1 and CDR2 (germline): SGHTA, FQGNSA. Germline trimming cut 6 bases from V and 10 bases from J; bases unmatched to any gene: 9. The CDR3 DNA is TGTGCCAGCAGTTACTCGGACAGGGGGTACTCACCCCTCCACTTT. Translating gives CASSYSDRGYSPLHF.

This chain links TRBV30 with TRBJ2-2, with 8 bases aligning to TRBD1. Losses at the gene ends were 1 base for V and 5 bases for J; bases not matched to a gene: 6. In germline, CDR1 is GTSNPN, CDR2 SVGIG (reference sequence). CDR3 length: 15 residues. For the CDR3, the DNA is TGTGCCTGGAGTGGATCTCAGGGGGCGACCGGGGAGCTGTTTTTT. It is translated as CAWSGSQGATGELFF.

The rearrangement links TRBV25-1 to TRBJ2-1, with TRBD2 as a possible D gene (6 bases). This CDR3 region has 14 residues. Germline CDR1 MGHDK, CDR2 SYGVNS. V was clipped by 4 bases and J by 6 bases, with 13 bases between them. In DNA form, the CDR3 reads TGTGCCAGCAGTGCTCGCGGGATCGGCAATGAGCAGTTCTTC. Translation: CASSARGIGNEQFF.

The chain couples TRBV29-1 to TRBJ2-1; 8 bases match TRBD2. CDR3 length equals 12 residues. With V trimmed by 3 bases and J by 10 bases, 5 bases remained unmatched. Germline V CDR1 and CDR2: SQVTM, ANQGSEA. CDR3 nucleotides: TGCAGCGTTGAGGGCGCGGGAGGCGAGCAGTTCTTC. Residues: CSVEGAGGEQFF.

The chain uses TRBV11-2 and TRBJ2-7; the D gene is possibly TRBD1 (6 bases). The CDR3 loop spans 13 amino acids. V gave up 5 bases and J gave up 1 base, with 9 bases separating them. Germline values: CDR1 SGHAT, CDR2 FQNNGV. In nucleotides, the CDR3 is TGTGCCAGCAGCCGAGGACAGTCCTACGAGCAGTACTTC. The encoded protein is CASSRGQSYEQYF.

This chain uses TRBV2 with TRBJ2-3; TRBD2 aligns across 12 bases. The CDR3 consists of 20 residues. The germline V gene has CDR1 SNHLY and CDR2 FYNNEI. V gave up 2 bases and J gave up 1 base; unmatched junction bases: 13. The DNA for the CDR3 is TGTGCCAGCAGTGAAACCCTAGCGGGAGGGCCCGGGGGAGGCACAGATACGCAGTATTTT. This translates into CASSETLAGGPGGGTDTQYF.